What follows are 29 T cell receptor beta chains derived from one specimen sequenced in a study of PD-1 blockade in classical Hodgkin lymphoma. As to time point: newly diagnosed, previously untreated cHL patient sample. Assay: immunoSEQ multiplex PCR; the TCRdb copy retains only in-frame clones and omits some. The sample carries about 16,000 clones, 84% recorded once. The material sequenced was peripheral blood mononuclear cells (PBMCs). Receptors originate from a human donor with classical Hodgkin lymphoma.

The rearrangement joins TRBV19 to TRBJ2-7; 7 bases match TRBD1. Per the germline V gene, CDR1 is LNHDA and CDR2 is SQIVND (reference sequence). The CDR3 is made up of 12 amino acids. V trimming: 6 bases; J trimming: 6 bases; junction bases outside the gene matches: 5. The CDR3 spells CASSPTGAEQYF. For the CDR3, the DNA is TGTGCCAGTAGCCCCACAGGGGCCGAGCAGTACTTC.

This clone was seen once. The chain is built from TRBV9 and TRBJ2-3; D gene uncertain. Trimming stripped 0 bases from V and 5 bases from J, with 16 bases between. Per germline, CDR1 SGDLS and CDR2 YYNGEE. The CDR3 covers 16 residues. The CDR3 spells CASSVAGVGFVDTQYF. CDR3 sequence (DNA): TGTGCCAGCAGCGTAGCTGGGGTCGGATTCGTAGATACGCAGTATTTT.

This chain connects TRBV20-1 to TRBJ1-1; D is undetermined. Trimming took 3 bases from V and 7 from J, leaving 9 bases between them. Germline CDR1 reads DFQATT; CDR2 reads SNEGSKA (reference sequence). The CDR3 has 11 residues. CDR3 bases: TGCAGTGCTAGCGAGGGATTTGAAGCTTTCTTT. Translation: CSASEGFEAFF.

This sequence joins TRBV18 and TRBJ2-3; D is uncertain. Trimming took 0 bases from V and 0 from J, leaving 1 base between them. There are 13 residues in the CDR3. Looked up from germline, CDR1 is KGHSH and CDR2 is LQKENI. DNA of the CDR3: TGTGCCAGCTCACCACCTAGCACAGATACGCAGTATTTT. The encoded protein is CASSPPSTDTQYF.

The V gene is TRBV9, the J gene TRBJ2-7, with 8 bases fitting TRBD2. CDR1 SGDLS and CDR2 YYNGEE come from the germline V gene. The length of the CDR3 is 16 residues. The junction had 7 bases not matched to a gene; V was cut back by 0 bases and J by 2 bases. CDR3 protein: CASSVATSGGPYEQYF. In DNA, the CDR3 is TGTGCCAGCAGCGTAGCTACCTCGGGGGGGCCCTACGAGCAGTACTTC.

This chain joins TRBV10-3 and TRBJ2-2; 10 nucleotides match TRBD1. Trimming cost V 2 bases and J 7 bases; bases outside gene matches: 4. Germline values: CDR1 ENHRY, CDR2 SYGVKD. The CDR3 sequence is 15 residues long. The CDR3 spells CAISEAGTGVGELFF. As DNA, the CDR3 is TGTGCCATCAGTGAGGCCGGGACAGGGGTCGGGGAGCTGTTTTTT.

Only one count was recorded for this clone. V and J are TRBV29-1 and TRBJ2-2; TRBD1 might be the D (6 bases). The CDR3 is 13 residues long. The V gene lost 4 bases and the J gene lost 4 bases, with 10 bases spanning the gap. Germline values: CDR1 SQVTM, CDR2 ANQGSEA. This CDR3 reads CSVVMDSTGELFF. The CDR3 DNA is TGCAGCGTTGTTATGGACAGCACCGGGGAGCTGTTTTTT.

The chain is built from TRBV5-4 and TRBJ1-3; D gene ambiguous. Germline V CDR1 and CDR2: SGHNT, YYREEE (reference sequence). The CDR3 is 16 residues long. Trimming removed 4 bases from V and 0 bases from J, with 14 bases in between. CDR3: CASSPGSGRSGNTIYF. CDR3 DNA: TGTGCCAGCAGCCCCGGATCGGGCCGCTCTGGAAACACCATATATTTT.

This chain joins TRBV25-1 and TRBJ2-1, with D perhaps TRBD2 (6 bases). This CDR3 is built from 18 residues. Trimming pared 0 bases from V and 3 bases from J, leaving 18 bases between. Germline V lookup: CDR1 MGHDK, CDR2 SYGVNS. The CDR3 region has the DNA TGTGCCAGCAGTGAATATTCTTCCACGGGACTGATCTACAATGAGCAGTTCTTC. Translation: CASSEYSSTGLIYNEQFF.

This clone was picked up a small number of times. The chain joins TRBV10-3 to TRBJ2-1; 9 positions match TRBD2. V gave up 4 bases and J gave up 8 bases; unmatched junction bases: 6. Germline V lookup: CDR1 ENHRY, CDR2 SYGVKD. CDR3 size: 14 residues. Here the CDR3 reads CAISVAGVGHEQFF. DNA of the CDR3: TGTGCCATCAGTGTAGCGGGAGTAGGTCATGAGCAGTTCTTC.

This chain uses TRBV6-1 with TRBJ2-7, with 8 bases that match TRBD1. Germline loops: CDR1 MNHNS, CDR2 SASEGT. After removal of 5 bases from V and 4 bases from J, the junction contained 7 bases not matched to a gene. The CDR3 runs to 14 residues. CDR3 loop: CASSPTGGLYEQYF. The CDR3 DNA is TGTGCCAGCAGTCCAACAGGGGGATTATACGAGCAGTACTTC.

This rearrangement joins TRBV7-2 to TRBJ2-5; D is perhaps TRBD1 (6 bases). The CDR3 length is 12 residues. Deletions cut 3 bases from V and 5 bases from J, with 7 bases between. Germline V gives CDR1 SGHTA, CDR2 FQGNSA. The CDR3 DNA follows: TGTGCCAGCAGCTTTCAGGGGGAGACCCAGTACTTC. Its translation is CASSFQGETQYF.

CDR3 region: CASSEVGSGNEQYF. The CDR3 bases are TGTGCCAGCAGTGAAGTAGGGTCGGGGAACGAGCAGTACTTC. The V call is TRBV6-1, the J call TRBJ2-7, with D possibly being TRBD2 (5 bases). The V gene lost 1 base and the J gene lost 5 bases, with 12 bases spanning the gap. CDR1 is MNHNS and CDR2 is SASEGT in the germline V gene. The CDR3 has 14 amino acids.

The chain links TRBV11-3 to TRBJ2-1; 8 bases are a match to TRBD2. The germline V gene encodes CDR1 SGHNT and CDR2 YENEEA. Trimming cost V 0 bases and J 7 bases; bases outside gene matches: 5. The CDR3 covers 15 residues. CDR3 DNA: TGTGCCAGCAGCTTAGAGTCGGGAGGGAATAATGAGCAGTTCTTC. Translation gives CASSLESGGNNEQFF. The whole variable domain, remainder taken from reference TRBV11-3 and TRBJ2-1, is EAGVVQSPRYKIIEKKQPVAFWCNPISGHNTLYWYLQNLGQGPELLIRYENEEAVDDSQLPKDRFSAERLKGVDSTLKIQPAELGDSAVYLCASSLESGGNNEQFFGPGTRLTVL.

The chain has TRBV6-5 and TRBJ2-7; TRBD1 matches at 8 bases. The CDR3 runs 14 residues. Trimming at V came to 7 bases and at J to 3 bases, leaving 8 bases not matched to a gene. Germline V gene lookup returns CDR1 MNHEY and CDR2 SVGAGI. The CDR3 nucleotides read TGTGCCAGCAACCCGACAGGGGTCGGCTACGAGCAGTACTTC. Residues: CASNPTGVGYEQYF.

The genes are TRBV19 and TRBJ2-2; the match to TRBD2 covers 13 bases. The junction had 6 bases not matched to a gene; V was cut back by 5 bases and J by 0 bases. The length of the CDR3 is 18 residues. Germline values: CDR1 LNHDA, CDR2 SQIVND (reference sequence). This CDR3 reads CASSWTSGSDANTGELFF. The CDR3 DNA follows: TGTGCCAGTAGTTGGACTAGCGGGAGTGACGCGAACACCGGGGAGCTGTTTTTT.

DNA for the CDR3: TGTGCCAGCAGCCGGGCTCCACCCTACGAGCAGTACTTC. Translation gives CASSRAPPYEQYF. V and J are TRBV5-4 and TRBJ2-5; no clear D. The J call may not be correct, given that the DNA end is closer to TRBJ2-7. The CDR3 sequence is 13 residues long. Germline CDR1 SGHNT, CDR2 YYREEE (reference sequence).

Here the CDR3 DNA reads TGTGCCAGCAGTTCCACAGGGGAAGAGACCCAGTACTTC. The encoded protein is CASSSTGEETQYF. The gene calls are TRBV11-3 and TRBJ2-5; TRBD1 aligns across 7 bases. Trimming removed 6 bases from V and 3 bases from J; junction bases left unmatched: 4. This CDR3 is 13 amino acids long. CDR1 and CDR2 (germline): SGHNT, YENEEA.

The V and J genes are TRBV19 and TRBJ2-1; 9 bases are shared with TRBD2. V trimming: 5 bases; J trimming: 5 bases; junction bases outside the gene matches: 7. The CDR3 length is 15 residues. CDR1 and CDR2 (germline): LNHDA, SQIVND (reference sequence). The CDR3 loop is CASSLSGSRHNEQFF. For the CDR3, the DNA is TGTGCCAGTAGTCTTAGCGGGAGTCGGCACAATGAGCAGTTCTTC.

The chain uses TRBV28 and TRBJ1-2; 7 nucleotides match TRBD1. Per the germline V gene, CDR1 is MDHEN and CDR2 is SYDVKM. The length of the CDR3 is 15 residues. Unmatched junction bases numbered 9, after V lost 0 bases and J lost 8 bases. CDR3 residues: CASSLWETGNGGYTF. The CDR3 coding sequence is TGTGCCAGCAGTTTATGGGAGACAGGGAATGGGGGCTACACCTTC.

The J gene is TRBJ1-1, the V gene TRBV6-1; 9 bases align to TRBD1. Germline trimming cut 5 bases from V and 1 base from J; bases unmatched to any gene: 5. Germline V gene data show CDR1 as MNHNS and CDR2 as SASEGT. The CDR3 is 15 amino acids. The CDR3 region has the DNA TGTGCCAGCAGTCCTCGACAGGGGGGGAACACTGAAGCTTTCTTT. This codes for CASSPRQGGNTEAFF.

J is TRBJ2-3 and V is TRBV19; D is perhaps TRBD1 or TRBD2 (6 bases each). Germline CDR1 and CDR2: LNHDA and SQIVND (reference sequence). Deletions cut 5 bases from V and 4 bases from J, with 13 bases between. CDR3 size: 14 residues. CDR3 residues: CASSPGGQADTQYF. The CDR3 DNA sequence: TGTGCCAGTAGTCCTGGGGGGCAAGCAGATACGCAGTATTTT.

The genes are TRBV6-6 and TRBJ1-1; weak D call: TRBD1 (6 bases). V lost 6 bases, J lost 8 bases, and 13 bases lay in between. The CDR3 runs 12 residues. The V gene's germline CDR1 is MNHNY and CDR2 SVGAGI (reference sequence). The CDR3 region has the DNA TGTGCCAGCAGCGCAGTACAGGGAGAAGCTTTCTTT. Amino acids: CASSAVQGEAFF.

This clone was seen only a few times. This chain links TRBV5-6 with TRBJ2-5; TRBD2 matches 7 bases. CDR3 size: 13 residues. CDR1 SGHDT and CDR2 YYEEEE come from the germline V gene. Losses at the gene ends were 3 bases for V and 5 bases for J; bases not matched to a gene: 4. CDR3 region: CASSSGGWETQYF. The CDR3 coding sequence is TGTGCCAGCAGCTCGGGAGGCTGGGAGACCCAGTACTTC.

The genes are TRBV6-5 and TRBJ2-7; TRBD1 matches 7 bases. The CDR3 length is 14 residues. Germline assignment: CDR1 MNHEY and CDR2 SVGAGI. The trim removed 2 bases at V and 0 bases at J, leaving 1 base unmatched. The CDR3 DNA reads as TGTGCCAGCAGTTACAGGGACAGCTCCTACGAGCAGTACTTC. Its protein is CASSYRDSSYEQYF.

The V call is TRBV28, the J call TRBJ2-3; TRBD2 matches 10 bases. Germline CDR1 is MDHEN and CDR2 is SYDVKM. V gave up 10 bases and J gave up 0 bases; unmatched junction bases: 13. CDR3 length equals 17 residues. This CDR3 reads CATGTLSGRISTDTQYF. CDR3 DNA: TGTGCCACCGGGACACTTAGCGGGAGGATTAGCACAGATACGCAGTATTTT.

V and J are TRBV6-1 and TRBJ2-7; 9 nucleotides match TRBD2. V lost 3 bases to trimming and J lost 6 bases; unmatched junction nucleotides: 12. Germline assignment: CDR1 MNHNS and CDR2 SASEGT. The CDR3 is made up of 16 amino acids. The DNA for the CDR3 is TGTGCCAGCAGTGATATAATAGTACTAGCGGGTAGCGAGCAGTACTTC. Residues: CASSDIIVLAGSEQYF.

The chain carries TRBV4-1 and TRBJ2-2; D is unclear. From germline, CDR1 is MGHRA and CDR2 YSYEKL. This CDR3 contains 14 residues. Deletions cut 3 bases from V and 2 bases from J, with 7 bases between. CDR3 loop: CASSHRDNTGELFF. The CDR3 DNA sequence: TGCGCCAGCAGCCACCGCGATAACACCGGGGAGCTGTTTTTT.

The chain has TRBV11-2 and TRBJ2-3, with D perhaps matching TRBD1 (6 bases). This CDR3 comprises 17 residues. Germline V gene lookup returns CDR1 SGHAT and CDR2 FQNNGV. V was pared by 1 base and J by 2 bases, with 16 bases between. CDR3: CASSLGGGARTTDTQYF. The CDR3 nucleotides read TGTGCCAGCAGCTTAGGAGGGGGAGCCAGGACCACAGATACGCAGTATTTT.